Listed below are T cell receptor beta chains from one sample, sequenced in a study of blood T cells in healthy people across ages. TCRdb passed the 5' RACE reads through MiXCR, listing each CDR3 protein once. This sample has about 970,000 distinct CDR3 sequences, with about 53% found just once. Material for sequencing was blood. Source of these receptors: a woman aged 55-69 years in good health. The CDR3 runs from the conserved cysteine through the conserved F or W. The D gene is left open where the match is weak. Not every row has a clone size; where given, it reads once, few, many or a size class.

13	TRBD1	TRBJ2-5	TRBV7-9	few	TGTGCCAGCAGCGTGACAGGGCTGGTGACCCAGTACTTC	CASSVTGLVTQYF
16	.	TRBJ2-4	TRBV3-1	.	TGTGCCAGCAGCCAAGATGGGACACAGATTATAAACATTCAGTACTTC	CASSQDGTQIINIQYF
13	TRBD1	TRBJ1-2	TRBV20-1	.	TGCAGTGCTAGCGCGCTAGACAGGGACGGCTACACCTTC	CSASALDRDGYTF
11	.	TRBJ2-1	TRBV6-5	once	TGTGCCAGCAGTTCATGGTCGGCGGAGTTCTTC	CASSSWSAEFF
13	.	TRBJ2-1	TRBV5-4	.	TGTGCCAGCAGCTTACTAGACAACAATGAGCAGTTCTTC	CASSLLDNNEQFF
10	.	TRBJ2-7	TRBV20-1	.	TGCAGGGCTTCCTACTACGAGCAGTACTTC	CRASYYEQYF
14	TRBD2	TRBJ2-5	TRBV28	.	TGTGCCAGCACCCTTGGTGGGAGGGAAGAGACCCAGTACTTC	CASTLGGREETQYF
18	.	TRBJ2-2	TRBV9	.	TGTGCCAGCAGCGTCCTCCCAGGGTCCCGGGGGGCCTCCGGGGAGCTGTTTTTT	CASSVLPGSRGASGELFF
14	.	TRBJ1-1	TRBV7-3	.	TGTGCCAGCAGCTTAAATCACGGGGTCACTGAAGCTTTCTTT	CASSLNHGVTEAFF
15	.	TRBJ2-3	TRBV6-2/TRBV6-3	.	TGTGCCAGCAGTTACGTGGCGGGATCGACAGATACGCAGTATTTT	CASSYVAGSTDTQYF
14	.	TRBJ2-5	TRBV6-2/TRBV6-3	.	TGTGCCAGCAGTGATGCGCTAGCCTTCTATGAGCAGTACTTC	CASSDALAFYEQYF
14	.	TRBJ2-7	TRBV2	.	TGTGCCACCCGTCAAACGGCTAGCACGTCCGAGCAGTACTTC	CATRQTASTSEQYF
17	TRBD2	TRBJ2-7	TRBV11-3	.	TGTGCCAGCAGCTTAGGTGGACTAGCGGGAAGTGTCTACGAGCAGTACTTC	CASSLGGLAGSVYEQYF
13	.	TRBJ1-5	TRBV5-1	.	TGCGCCAGCAGAACCGGCGTTAATCAGCCCCAGCATTTT	CASRTGVNQPQHF
11	.	TRBJ1-2	TRBV20-1	.	TGCAGTGCTAGTACTAACTATGGCTGCACCTTC	CSASTNYGCTF
13	.	TRBJ1-2	TRBV7-3	.	TGTGCCAGTAGCTCGCCGACAGACTATGGCTACACCTTC	CASSSPTDYGYTF
13	.	TRBJ2-5	TRBV7-2	.	TGTGCCAGCAGCTTAACGGGGCGAGGGACCCAGTACTTC	CASSLTGRGTQYF
14	.	TRBJ2-7	TRBV20-1	few	TGCAGTGCTGGGTCGTTGCTAGCTGCCGACGAGCAGTACTTC	CSAGSLLAADEQYF
15	.	TRBJ1-5	TRBV5-8	.	TGTGCCAGCAGCTTGGCCAGTGGGGCTGGTCAGCCCCAGCATTTT	CASSLASGAGQPQHF
16	TRBD1	TRBJ2-2	TRBV20-1	once	TGCAGTGCTATAACCGGGACAGGGGGTAACACCGGGGAGCTGTTTTTT	CSAITGTGGNTGELFF
16	.	TRBJ2-7	TRBV11-2	few	TGTGCCAGCAGCTTAGAGTATCATCCACAGTTCTACGAGCAGTACTTC	CASSLEYHPQFYEQYF
14	.	TRBJ2-1	TRBV6-6	once	TGTGCCAGCAGGAATCCGAACTCCTACAATGAGCAGTTCTTC	CASRNPNSYNEQFF
15	TRBD1	TRBJ1-2	TRBV4-2	few	TGTGCCAGCAGCCAAGGTATACAGGGGATCCATGGCTACACCTTC	CASSQGIQGIHGYTF
15	.	TRBJ2-3	TRBV4-1	.	TGCGCCAGCAGCCAATTTTTCGGTGCCACAGATACGCAGTATTTT	CASSQFFGATDTQYF
15	TRBD1	TRBJ2-7	TRBV5-1	.	TGCGCCAGCAGCCTCGCGGACAGGGTGAGCTACGAGCAGTACTTC	CASSLADRVSYEQYF
14	.	TRBJ2-7	TRBV5-1	many	TGCGCCAGCAGCGGGGGGTTAGCTACCTACGAGCAGTACTTC	CASSGGLATYEQYF
11	.	TRBJ2-1	TRBV12-3/TRBV12-4	.	TGTGCCAGCAGTTCGGGGCAGACCCAGTTCTTC	CASSSGQTQFF
14	.	TRBJ2-3	TRBV12-3/TRBV12-4	.	TGTGCCAGCAGGTTGACAAGGTTTGCAGATACGCAGTATTTT	CASRLTRFADTQYF
15	TRBD1	TRBJ2-2	TRBV7-9	.	TGTGCCAGCACCGAACAGGGGGGGAACACCGGGGAGCTGTTTTTT	CASTEQGGNTGELFF
15	TRBD1	TRBJ1-4	TRBV28	.	TGTACCAGCAGTCCCGGACAGGGGGGGCAAGAAAAACTGTTTTTT	CTSSPGQGGQEKLFF
16	TRBD1	TRBJ2-7	TRBV15	.	TGTGCCACCAGCACGGCATGGACAGGGCGGATTTCCGAGCAGTACTTC	CATSTAWTGRISEQYF
15	.	TRBJ1-6	TRBV4-3	.	TGCGCCAGCAGCCAAGATAGGGCTTATAATTCACCCCTCCACTTT	CASSQDRAYNSPLHF
11	.	TRBJ2-1	TRBV29-1	.	TGCAGCGTCCAACGTGAGTTTAAGCAGTTCTTC	CSVQREFKQFF
13	.	TRBJ2-7	TRBV7-9	few	TGTGCCAGCCGTCCATCAGGGGCCTACGAGCAGTACTTC	CASRPSGAYEQYF